Each of the 32 T cell receptor beta chains below was sequenced from the same sample in a study of CD8+CD57+ T cells in acquired aplastic anemia. Genomic DNA served as template for TCR beta VDJ and CDR3 profiling. Via MiXCR, TCRdb re-called the reads, giving one row per CDR3 protein. This table has 120,000 or so distinct CDR3 sequences, less than 50% appearing once. Sequenced patients had shown CD8+CD57+ cell expansion by flow cytometry. The sample comprised sorted CD4+, CD8+, or CD8+CD57+ T cells (not recorded which) from PBMCs. These receptors originate from a human donor with aplastic anemia.

There are many counts of this clonotype. The chain is built from TRBV7-2 and TRBJ2-7; D gene uncertain. V lost 2 bases and J 2 bases, leaving 7 bases between the germline ends. The CDR3 has 13 residues. Germline CDR1 reads SGHTA; CDR2 reads FQGNSA. The CDR3 DNA reads TGTGCCAGCAGCTTAATAGGGACCTACGAGCAGTACTTC. Its translation is CASSLIGTYEQYF. Supplemented by reference TRBV7-2 and TRBJ2-7, the full variable domain reads GAGVSQSPSNKVTEKGKDVELRCDPISGHTALYWYRQSLGQGLEFLIYFQGNSAPDKSGLPSDRFSAERTGGSVSTLTIQRTQQEDSAVYLCASSLIGTYEQYFGPGTRLTVT.

The chain joins TRBV10-2 to TRBJ1-2; D may be TRBD1 (5 bases). Trimming left V 2 bases short and J 4 bases short, with 14 bases between. Germline CDR1 reads WSHSY; CDR2 reads SAAADI. CDR3 size: 15 residues. The CDR3 loop reads CASSELNPGGYGYTF. The CDR3 DNA reads TGCGCCAGCAGTGAGCTCAACCCGGGGGGCTATGGCTACACCTTC.

The chain has TRBV7-2 and TRBJ2-1; possibly TRBD1 for D (6 bases). Trimming left V 5 bases short and J 6 bases short, with 11 bases between. Germline CDR1 is SGHTA and CDR2 is FQGNSA. The CDR3 has 13 residues. DNA of the CDR3: TGTGCCAGCAGCCCGGACAGAATCAATGAGCAGTTCTTC. It codes for CASSPDRINEQFF.

As concerns this clonotype: One junction end disagrees with the germline gene, perhaps due to a read error. The chain employs TRBV5-8 and TRBJ2-2; D not resolved. The CDR3 has 15 amino acids. Germline V CDR1 and CDR2: SGHTS, YDEGEE. The CDR3 reads CARSLGFTNTGELFF. CDR3 sequence (DNA): TGTGCCCGCAGCTTGGGTTTTACGAACACCGGGGAGCTGTTTTTT. Filled out from reference TRBV5-8 and TRBJ2-2, the complete variable domain reads EAGVTQSPTHLIKTRGQQATLRCSPISGHTSVYWYQQALGLGLQFLLWYDEGEERNRGNFPPRFSGRQFPNYSSELNVNALELEDSALYLCARSLGFTNTGELFFGEGSRLTVL.

The V call is TRBV9, the J call TRBJ1-2, with 9 bases that match TRBD1. The CDR3 is 15 residues long. Germline CDR1 is SGDLS and CDR2 is YYNGEE. Germline trimming cut 4 bases from V and 7 bases from J; bases unmatched to any gene: 11. The CDR3 nucleotides read TGTGCCAGCAGCACCGGGACAGGGAATCCTACTGGCTACACCTTC. This codes for CASSTGTGNPTGYTF.

This clonotype was counted at least ten times. This chain joins TRBV6-1 and TRBJ2-7, with D possibly TRBD1 on 5 matching bases. The germline V and J ends were trimmed by 0 bases and 3 bases, with 9 bases remaining between them. Per the germline V gene, CDR1 is MNHNS and CDR2 is SASEGT. The CDR3 has 14 residues. CDR3 region: CASSEAGQLYEQYF. CDR3 sequence (DNA): TGTGCCAGCAGTGAAGCGGGGCAGCTCTACGAGCAGTACTTC.

This clonotype appeared many times. This rearrangement joins TRBV20-1 to TRBJ1-5; TRBD1 might be the D (6 bases). The V gene lost 4 bases and the J gene lost 5 bases, with 12 bases spanning the gap. Germline V gene data show CDR1 as DFQATT and CDR2 as SNEGSKA (reference sequence). CDR3 size: 13 residues. CDR3 region: CSAIDRLDQPQHF. CDR3 sequence (DNA): TGCAGTGCTATCGACAGGCTCGATCAGCCCCAGCATTTT.

The chain is built from TRBV2 and TRBJ2-7; 7 bases align to TRBD2. Per the germline V gene, CDR1 is SNHLY and CDR2 is FYNNEI. V lost 6 bases to trimming and J lost 3 bases; unmatched junction nucleotides: 11. The CDR3 has 15 amino acids. This CDR3 is CASSSTSPNRYEQYF. The CDR3 coding sequence is TGTGCCAGCAGCTCGACTAGCCCAAACCGCTACGAGCAGTACTTC.

A few counts support this clonotype. The genes are TRBV2 and TRBJ1-2; TRBD1 is a possible D gene (5 bases). V gave up 6 bases and J gave up 6 bases, with 8 bases separating them. The V gene's germline CDR1 is SNHLY and CDR2 FYNNEI. CDR3 length: 11 residues. The CDR3 reads CASRGTHGYTF. CDR3 in DNA: TGTGCCAGCAGGGGGACCCATGGCTACACCTTC.

CDR3 bases: TGCGCCAGCAGTGAGTCACCGGCATATGGCTACACCTTC. It yields the protein CASSESPAYGYTF. The genes are TRBV10-2 and TRBJ1-2, with no clear D. This CDR3 comprises 13 residues. Trimming took off 0 bases at V and 5 bases at J, with 7 bases between the two ends. Germline V gene sequence: CDR1 WSHSY, CDR2 SAAADI.

This chain connects TRBV29-1 to TRBJ1-4; D might be TRBD1 (5 bases). V lost 3 bases and J 6 bases, leaving 11 bases between the germline ends. This CDR3 contains 13 residues. Germline values: CDR1 SQVTM, CDR2 ANQGSEA. In nucleotides, the CDR3 is TGCAGCGTTGAGGCGGCAGGGTATGAAAAACTGTTTTTT. Its protein is CSVEAAGYEKLFF. Full variable domain (outside the CDR3, taken from reference TRBV29-1 and TRBJ1-4): SAVISQKPSRDICQRGTSLTIQCQVDSQVTMMFWYRQQPGQSLTLIATANQGSEATYESGFVIDKFPISRPNLTFSTLTVSNMSPEDSSIYLCSVEAAGYEKLFFGSGTQLSVL.

This rearrangement joins TRBV10-2 to TRBJ2-6; D is undetermined. This CDR3 has 14 amino acids. The germline V gene encodes CDR1 WSHSY and CDR2 SAAADI. The V gene lost 4 bases and the J gene lost 0 bases, with 4 bases spanning the gap. CDR3 bases: TGCGCCAGCAGTGCAAACTCTGGGGCCAACGTCCTGACTTTC. Translated, it gives CASSANSGANVLTF.

The chain recombines TRBV7-2 with TRBJ2-1, with D possibly TRBD1 on 6 matching bases. Germline-derived CDR1 and CDR2 are SGHTA and FQGNSA. The CDR3 contains 12 residues. Trimming stripped 6 bases from V and 7 bases from J, with 10 bases between. The CDR3: CASSFRGNEQFF. CDR3 DNA: TGTGCCAGCAGTTTCAGGGGTAATGAGCAGTTCTTC.

This clonotype came up many times. The chain employs TRBV29-1 and TRBJ1-5; TRBD1 matches at 7 bases. This CDR3 has 13 residues. Looked up from germline, CDR1 is SQVTM and CDR2 is ANQGSEA. V was pared by 4 bases and J by 2 bases, with 2 bases of the junction left unmatched. CDR3 loop: CSVGQGGNQPQHF. The CDR3 bases are TGCAGCGTTGGACAGGGTGGCAATCAGCCCCAGCATTTT.

The sample holds many counts of this clonotype. The J gene is TRBJ2-5, the V gene TRBV27; the match to TRBD1 covers 11 bases. Germline values: CDR1 MNHEY, CDR2 SMNVEV (reference sequence). The CDR3 spans 15 residues. Trimming cost V 5 bases and J 5 bases; bases outside gene matches: 7. For the CDR3, the DNA is TGTGCCAGCAGTCTAGGACAGGGGGCAGGGGAGACCCAGTACTTC. It specifies CASSLGQGAGETQYF.

This clonotype appeared many times. The chain combines TRBV9 with TRBJ1-2; D is perhaps TRBD1 (6 bases). This CDR3 spans 14 amino acids. Trimming shortened V by 4 bases and J by 7 bases, and 17 bases separated the two germline ends. Germline CDR1 SGDLS, CDR2 YYNGEE. The CDR3 region has the DNA TGTGCCAGCAGCAACCCCCTACAGGGATCTGGCTACACCTTC. Protein: CASSNPLQGSGYTF.

As concerns this clonotype: One end of the junction varies from germline; a read error may be responsible. The chain couples TRBV7-2 to TRBJ2-7; the D gene is possibly TRBD1 (6 bases). The CDR3 contains 14 residues. CDR1 is SGHTA and CDR2 is FQGNSA in the germline V gene. The CDR3 DNA sequence: TGTGCCAGCAGCCCGCAAACAGGGTCCTCCGAGCAGTACTTC. Amino acids: CASSPQTGSSEQYF. The full variable domain, completed using reference TRBV7-2 and TRBJ2-7, is GAGVSQSPSNKVTEKGKDVELRCDPISGHTALYWYRQSLGQGLEFLIYFQGNSAPDKSGLPSDRFSAERTGGSVSTLTIQRTQQEDSAVYLCASSPQTGSSEQYFGPGTRLTVT.

This clonotype is a singleton in its sample. A much bigger clone sits one base away, suggesting this may be a read error. V gene TRBV10-2 combines with J gene TRBJ1-1; TRBD1 matches 11 bases. Germline CDR1 reads WSHSY; CDR2 reads SAAADI. This CDR3 spans 14 amino acids. The CDR3 coding sequence is TGTGCCAGCAGTTTCAGGACAGGGGGCACTGAAGCTCTCTTT. Translated, it gives CASSFRTGGTEALF.

The CDR3, as DNA: TGTGCCCTGAGGGGCAGGGGGAACACCATATATTTT. The encoded protein is CALRGRGNTIYF. The chain uses TRBV7-9 and TRBJ1-3; 7 bases match TRBD1. The trim removed 11 bases at V and 7 bases at J, leaving 8 bases unmatched. Germline CDR1 reads SEHNR; CDR2 reads FQNEAQ (reference sequence). The CDR3 runs 12 residues.

This clonotype was observed at least ten times. The chain has TRBV7-2 and TRBJ2-3; 12 nucleotides align to TRBD2. The germline gives CDR1 SGHTA, CDR2 FQGNSA. The CDR3 extends over 14 amino acids. The V and J ends lost 5 bases and 6 bases, in that order; junction bases with no gene match: 3. CDR3 protein: CASSLGLAGDTQYF. As DNA, the CDR3 is TGTGCCAGCAGCCTCGGACTAGCGGGGGATACGCAGTATTTT. Variable domain in full (rest from reference TRBV7-2 and TRBJ2-3): GAGVSQSPSNKVTEKGKDVELRCDPISGHTALYWYRQSLGQGLEFLIYFQGNSAPDKSGLPSDRFSAERTGGSVSTLTIQRTQQEDSAVYLCASSLGLAGDTQYFGPGTRLTVL.

As regards this clonotype: This clone may be a read error of a much larger clone one base away. The genes are TRBV7-9 and TRBJ2-2, with TRBD1 matching 8 bases. This CDR3 is 14 amino acids long. The germline gives CDR1 SEHNR, CDR2 FQNEAQ (reference sequence). CDR3 amino acids: CTSTDRGFTGELFF. Written as DNA, the CDR3 is TGTACCAGCACCGACAGGGGTTTCACCGGGGAGCTGTTTTTT.

In its sample, this clonotype was seen many times. This chain joins TRBV12-3 or TRBV12-4 and TRBJ2-3; 12 bases match TRBD1. V was pared by 6 bases and J by 8 bases, with 9 bases of the junction left unmatched. This CDR3 has 15 amino acids. CDR3 residues: CASSLGQGARLTQYF. CDR3 nucleotides: TGTGCCAGCAGCCTGGGACAGGGGGCGCGGCTTACGCAGTATTTT.

This clonotype was detected once. This chain uses TRBV7-2 with TRBJ1-1; D unresolved. The CDR3 loop spans 12 amino acids. Deletions cut 3 bases from V and 7 bases from J, with 9 bases between. Per germline, CDR1 SGHTA and CDR2 FQGNSA. CDR3 nucleotide sequence: TGTGCCAGCAGCTTGGAAAGGTATGAAGCTTTCTTT. This sequence encodes CASSLERYEAFF.

This clonotype was seen ten or more times. The CDR3 nucleotides read TGTGCCAGCACCGAGGGGGGCCTAGCGAGAGGGGAGTACGTC. Amino acid sequence: CASTEGGLARGEYV. The rearrangement uses TRBV2 and TRBJ2-7; D could derive from TRBD1 or TRBD2 (6 bases each). The germline CDR1 and CDR2 sequences are SNHLY and FYNNEI. The ends were cut back, 7 bases at V and 11 bases at J, with 24 bases in the middle. This CDR3 spans 14 amino acids.

This clonotype appeared a single time. The rearrangement links TRBV11-1 to TRBJ2-3; TRBD2 agrees at 7 bases. CDR3 length: 15 amino acids. Trimming removed 4 bases from V and 2 bases from J; junction bases left unmatched: 6. Per germline, CDR1 SGHAT and CDR2 FQDESV (reference sequence). CDR3 loop: CASSSREANTDTQYF. The CDR3 DNA reads as TGTGCCAGCAGCTCTCGGGAGGCAAACACAGATACGCAGTATTTT.

This clonotype was detected many times. The V and J genes are TRBV20-1 and TRBJ1-2; D not certain. Deletions cut 3 bases from V and 7 bases from J, with 12 bases between. This CDR3 has 12 residues. Per germline, CDR1 DFQATT and CDR2 SNEGSKA (reference sequence). This chain's CDR3 is CSASEGSGGYTF. CDR3 nucleotide sequence: TGCAGTGCTAGTGAGGGTTCGGGTGGCTACACCTTC.

This clonotype was detected many times. V is TRBV10-2 and J is TRBJ2-1; 7 bases agree with TRBD2. CDR3 length: 16 amino acids. Germline CDR1 is WSHSY and CDR2 is SAAADI. The ends lost 1 base at V and 0 bases at J; junction bases unmatched: 3. The CDR3 bases are TGCGCCAGCAGTGAGTGGGGGGGGAGCTCCTACAATGAGCAGTTCTTC. Protein sequence: CASSEWGGSSYNEQFF.

This clonotype occurred many times. The V gene is TRBV20-1, the J gene TRBJ1-2; 7 nucleotides agree with TRBD1. The CDR3 is made up of 14 amino acids. The V gene's germline CDR1 is DFQATT and CDR2 SNEGSKA (reference sequence). The junction had 6 bases not matched to a gene; V was cut back by 1 base and J by 4 bases. The CDR3: CSARGADRIYGYTF. The CDR3 nucleotides are TGCAGTGCTAGAGGTGCGGACAGGATCTATGGCTACACCTTC.

Points on this clonotype: A read error may account for a junction end that differs from germline. The chain combines TRBV3-1 with TRBJ1-1; unclear D gene. Germline V gene lookup returns CDR1 LGHDT and CDR2 YNNKEL (reference sequence). The CDR3 contains 13 residues. The DNA for the CDR3 is TGTGCCAGCAGCCTACAATCGAACATTGAAGCTTTCTTT. Translated: CASSLQSNIEAFF.

The CDR3 loop reads CSARTSGGADTQYF. The CDR3 DNA reads as TGCAGTGCCCGGACTAGCGGGGGGGCAGATACGCAGTATTTT. The chain joins TRBV20-1 to TRBJ2-3; 15 nucleotides match TRBD2. CDR1 is DFQATT, CDR2 SNEGSKA, per germline (reference sequence). The CDR3 has 14 amino acids. Losses at the gene ends were 6 bases for V and 4 bases for J; bases not matched to a gene: 2.

This clonotype was picked up many times. The chain uses TRBV20-1 and TRBJ1-2; the D gene is possibly TRBD1 (5 bases). Germline CDR1 and CDR2: DFQATT and SNEGSKA (reference sequence). CDR3 length: 12 residues. This chain's CDR3 is CSAHGGDYGYTF. As DNA, the CDR3 is TGCAGCGCGCACGGGGGGGACTATGGCTACACCTTC.

This clonotype was seen only once. The J gene is TRBJ2-7, the V gene TRBV29-1; D is possibly TRBD1 (6 bases). The germline V gene encodes CDR1 SQVTM and CDR2 ANQGSEA. V gave up 7 bases and J gave up 5 bases, with 12 bases separating them. This CDR3 spans 11 amino acids. As DNA, the CDR3 is TGCAGCGGCCGCAGGGGTCACGAGCAGTACTTC. Residues: CSGRRGHEQYF.